The 3 T cell receptor beta chains listed next were all sequenced from one sample in a study of neoadjuvant anti-PD-1 for oral cavity cancer. The method was immunoSEQ multiplex PCR; TCRdb's version includes in-frame clones alone and lacks a portion of them. The sample shows roughly 9,600 clones, over 65% of them seen only once. Time point reported: after neoadjuvant nivolumab, at surgical resection. Source: PBMCs, taken after nivolumab (anti-PD-1) treatment. The receptors were sampled from a person aged 35-79 years with oral cavity squamous cell carcinoma.

The chain carries TRBV7-9 and TRBJ2-3; TRBD1 or TRBD2 may be the D gene (6 bases each). V was pared by 1 base and J by 0 bases, with 11 bases between. Germline-derived CDR1 and CDR2 are SEHNR and FQNEAQ (reference sequence). There are 16 residues in the CDR3. The CDR3 region is CASSLVGGTSTDTQYF. The CDR3 nucleotides read TGTGCCAGCAGCTTAGTAGGGGGGACTAGCACAGATACGCAGTATTTT.

The genes are TRBV19 and TRBJ2-5; D might be TRBD1 or TRBD2, each matching 5 bases. The V gene's germline CDR1 is LNHDA and CDR2 SQIVND (reference sequence). This CDR3 is 13 amino acids long. The V gene lost 6 bases and the J gene lost 4 bases, with 12 bases spanning the gap. The chain's CDR3 is CASSRAGGETQYF. The CDR3 DNA reads TGTGCCAGTAGCAGGGCCGGAGGAGAGACCCAGTACTTC.

The CDR3 region has the DNA TGCGCCAGCAGCCAAGAACCCACCCGCGGGGGGAATCAGCCCCAGCATTTT. This encodes CASSQEPTRGGNQPQHF. The chain joins TRBV4-1 to TRBJ1-5; maybe TRBD1 (5 bases). V gave up 0 bases and J gave up 4 bases, with 16 bases separating them. Germline values: CDR1 MGHRA, CDR2 YSYEKL. The CDR3 is made up of 17 amino acids.